This entry lists 29 T cell receptor beta chains sequenced from one sample in a study of blood T cell repertoires in COVID-19. TCRdb's table, derived via immunoSEQ multiplex PCR, lists solely in-frame clones and lacks some. The sample lists just under 300,000 clones, around 84% occurring once. Input material: peripheral blood. The source is a man between 70 and 80 years old with acute or convalescent COVID-19.

This chain uses TRBV27 with TRBJ1-2; TRBD1 matches at 7 bases. The CDR3 sequence is 14 residues long. In germline, CDR1 is MNHEY, CDR2 SMNVEV (reference sequence). V lost 5 bases and J lost 5; bases outside the gene matches: 8. Here the CDR3 reads CASSPTGRSYGYTF. The DNA for the CDR3 is TGTGCCAGCAGTCCGACAGGGAGGTCTTATGGCTACACCTTC.

The CDR3 protein is CASSLEGGGETQYF. DNA for the CDR3: TGCGCCAGCAGCTTGGAAGGGGGTGGCGAGACCCAGTACTTC. The chain recombines TRBV5-1 with TRBJ2-5, with TRBD1 as a possible D gene (6 bases). Trimming left V 0 bases short and J 5 bases short, with 11 bases between. This CDR3 contains 14 residues. CDR1 and CDR2 from the germline V gene are SGHRS and YFSETQ.

This clone was seen once. J is TRBJ2-5 and V is TRBV2; 11 positions match TRBD1. This CDR3 region has 15 residues. CDR1 is SNHLY, CDR2 FYNNEI, per germline. Unmatched junction bases numbered 3, after V lost 5 bases and J lost 1 base. The CDR3 DNA follows: TGTGCCAGCAGTCCCGGGACAGGGGGCCAAGAGACCCAGTACTTC. Translated, it gives CASSPGTGGQETQYF. The whole variable domain, remainder taken from reference TRBV2 and TRBJ2-5, is EPEVTQTPSHQVTQMGQEVILRCVPISNHLYFYWYRQILGQKVEFLVSFYNNEISEKSEIFDDQFSVERPDGSNFTLKIRSTKLEDSAMYFCASSPGTGGQETQYFGPGTRLLVL.

The rearrangement uses TRBV14 and TRBJ2-1, with D tentatively TRBD1 (6 bases). CDR1 and CDR2 from the germline V gene are SGHDN and FVKESK. CDR3 size: 17 residues. Trimming cost V 0 bases and J 1 base, with 13 bases left between them. The CDR3 spells CASSQDWRTASYNEQFF. The CDR3, as DNA: TGTGCCAGCAGCCAAGATTGGCGGACAGCTTCCTACAATGAGCAGTTCTTC.

The CDR3 region is CASSLLVTSGHEQYF. In nucleotides, the CDR3 is TGTGCCAGCAGCTTATTGGTCACTAGCGGTCACGAGCAGTACTTC. V is TRBV7-2 and J is TRBJ2-7; TRBD2 matches at 8 bases. With V trimmed by 2 bases and J by 5 bases, 8 bases remained unmatched. The CDR3 sequence is 15 residues long. Germline V gene sequence: CDR1 SGHTA, CDR2 FQGNSA.

This clone occurred once. The chain recombines TRBV7-9 with TRBJ1-1; maybe TRBD1 (6 bases). The germline V gene has CDR1 SEHNR and CDR2 FQNEAQ (reference sequence). V was trimmed by 3 bases and J by 5 bases, leaving 10 bases between them. This CDR3 comprises 13 residues. CDR3 bases: TGTGCCAGCAGCTTCGACAGGTGGACTGAAGCTTTCTTT. Encoded protein: CASSFDRWTEAFF.

The chain uses TRBV14 and TRBJ2-3, with TRBD2 matching over 10 bases. CDR1 and CDR2 (germline): SGHDN, FVKESK. The V segment lost 3 bases and the J segment 5 bases; nucleotides outside the gene matches: 5. This CDR3 region has 15 residues. The CDR3, as DNA: TGTGCCAGCAGCCAGCGCAGCGGGGGGGGAGATACGCAGTATTTT. This encodes CASSQRSGGGDTQYF.

The rearrangement links TRBV2 to TRBJ2-2, with 9 bases identical to TRBD2. Germline-derived CDR1 and CDR2 are SNHLY and FYNNEI. This CDR3 region has 15 residues. With 6 bases clipped from V and 4 bases from J, the junction kept 6 bases outside the gene matches. In DNA form, the CDR3 reads TGTGCCAGCAGCGTCAGCGGGGGGCTCACCGGGGAGCTGTTTTTT. This codes for CASSVSGGLTGELFF.

The V call is TRBV28, the J call TRBJ2-7; 9 nucleotides line up with TRBD1. The CDR3 runs to 16 residues. Trimming cost V 6 bases and J 3 bases; bases outside gene matches: 12. Germline CDR1 reads MDHEN; CDR2 reads SYDVKM. This CDR3 is CASRPGGQGKIYEQYF. CDR3 DNA: TGTGCCAGCAGACCGGGGGGACAGGGAAAGATCTACGAGCAGTACTTC.

The genes are TRBV28 and TRBJ2-7; 8 nucleotides align to TRBD1. The CDR3 is 15 residues long. After removal of 7 bases from V and 6 bases from J, the junction contained 14 bases not matched to a gene. CDR1 is MDHEN and CDR2 is SYDVKM in the germline V gene. CDR3: CASTGTGQAHSEQYF. The CDR3 nucleotides read TGTGCCAGCACTGGAACGGGACAGGCCCATAGCGAGCAGTACTTC.

The genes are TRBV5-1 and TRBJ1-4; maybe TRBD1 (6 bases). V dropped 7 bases and J dropped 0 bases, with 13 bases sitting between them. The CDR3 totals 15 residues. Germline CDR1 and CDR2: SGHRS and YFSETQ. In nucleotides, the CDR3 is TGCGCCAGCTCCCCAGGGGCCTCAACTAATGAAAAACTGTTTTTT. As protein: CASSPGASTNEKLFF.

The rearrangement links TRBV5-1 to TRBJ2-7; a weak D match, TRBD2 (6 bases). The CDR3 runs 15 residues. The V end was cut by 0 bases, the J end by 0 bases, with 10 bases between. Germline-derived CDR1 and CDR2 are SGHRS and YFSETQ. The CDR3 DNA is TGCGCCAGCAGCTTGGCGGGCGGGGCCTCCTACGAGCAGTACTTC. This encodes CASSLAGGASYEQYF.

This chain connects TRBV2 to TRBJ2-1, with D maybe TRBD2 (5 bases). The length of the CDR3 is 13 residues. V lost 1 base and J 9 bases, leaving 10 bases between the germline ends. Germline V CDR1 and CDR2: SNHLY, FYNNEI. CDR3 sequence (DNA): TGTGCCAGCAGTGAAGGGGTCGGAGGTGAGCAGTTCTTC. This encodes CASSEGVGGEQFF.

This clone was counted only a few times. V gene TRBV4-3 combines with J gene TRBJ2-2; the D gene is possibly TRBD1 (6 bases). V was pared by 8 bases and J by 7 bases, with 14 bases between. The CDR3 consists of 13 residues. Germline V gene data show CDR1 as LGHNA and CDR2 as YSLEER. The CDR3 sequence: CASGRLTGGELFF. The DNA of the CDR3 is TGCGCCAGCGGGCGACTGACAGGCGGGGAGCTGTTTTTT.

A word on this clone: The same CDR3 also results from other DNA sequences found in this sample. This rearrangement joins TRBV18 to TRBJ1-4, with a tentative D call TRBD1 (6 bases). The length of the CDR3 is 16 residues. V dropped 1 base and J dropped 3 bases, with 12 bases sitting between them. Germline values: CDR1 KGHSH, CDR2 LQKENI. This CDR3 is CASSPRSTGSNEKLFF. CDR3 sequence (DNA): TGTGCCAGCTCACCACGTTCCACAGGGTCTAATGAAAAACTGTTTTTT.

The chain carries TRBV18 and TRBJ2-3; 8 bases agree with TRBD1. This CDR3 spans 15 amino acids. The V gene end was trimmed by 5 bases and the J gene end by 2 bases; junction bases not matched to a gene: 6. The V gene's germline CDR1 is KGHSH and CDR2 LQKENI. The CDR3: CASSAGQVNTDTQYF. The CDR3 DNA reads TGTGCCAGCTCAGCGGGACAGGTAAACACAGATACGCAGTATTTT.

V gene TRBV4-3 combines with J gene TRBJ2-1, with 7 bases that match TRBD1. Trimming took 4 bases from V and 1 from J; bases not matched to a gene: 4. Germline values: CDR1 LGHNA, CDR2 YSLEER. The CDR3 is 15 residues long. CDR3 loop: CASSPQGVSYNEQFF. CDR3 sequence (DNA): TGCGCCAGCAGCCCTCAGGGGGTTTCCTACAATGAGCAGTTCTTC.

This clone was seen a few times. The rearrangement joins TRBV10-1 to TRBJ1-1; TRBD1 is a possible D gene (5 bases). Germline V gene data show CDR1 as WNHNN and CDR2 as SYGVQD (reference sequence). Trimming removed 6 bases at V and 0 bases at J, with 11 bases between. CDR3 length: 14 residues. CDR3 nucleotides: TGCGCCAGCAGACTCGACAGCATGAACACTGAAGCTTTCTTT. This translates into CASRLDSMNTEAFF.

This clone was detected only once. The rearrangement joins TRBV7-9 to TRBJ1-5, with a possible D match to TRBD1 (5 bases). This CDR3 contains 13 residues. Germline V gives CDR1 SEHNR, CDR2 FQNEAQ (reference sequence). V lost 5 bases, J lost 2 bases, and 7 bases lay in between. The CDR3 is CASSRGGNQPQHF. CDR3 DNA sequence: TGTGCCAGCAGCAGGGGAGGCAATCAGCCCCAGCATTTT.

The rearrangement joins TRBV5-5 to TRBJ2-5; D unresolved. The CDR3 spans 14 residues. V lost 0 bases to trimming and J lost 2 bases, with 8 bases between them. The germline V gene encodes CDR1 SGHKS and CDR2 YYEKEE (reference sequence). The CDR3 loop reads CASSLGVFQETQYF. The CDR3 DNA follows: TGTGCCAGCAGCTTGGGAGTATTTCAAGAGACCCAGTACTTC.

The CDR3 region is CASSEQPFSGNTIYF. CDR3 sequence (DNA): TGCGCCAGCAGCGAACAGCCTTTCTCTGGAAACACCATATATTTT. The chain joins TRBV5-1 to TRBJ1-3; D remains ambiguous. Germline-derived CDR1 and CDR2 are SGHRS and YFSETQ. The CDR3 is 15 amino acids. V lost 4 bases, J lost 0 bases, and 11 bases lay in between.

The V gene is TRBV9, the J gene TRBJ2-1; TRBD1 matches 7 bases. J lost 7 bases, V lost 1 base, and 5 bases had no gene match. The CDR3 is 14 amino acids. The germline CDR1 and CDR2 sequences are SGDLS and YYNGEE. CDR3 coding DNA: TGTGCCAGCAGCGTACAGGACAGGCCAAATGAGCAGTTCTTC. The encoded protein is CASSVQDRPNEQFF.

A note on this clone: A read error may produce the germline difference seen at one junction end. The chain joins TRBV5-4 to TRBJ2-3; TRBD2 aligns across 8 bases. The germline V gene encodes CDR1 SGHNT and CDR2 YYREEE (reference sequence). This CDR3 spans 13 amino acids. Here the CDR3 reads CASSPEGGGRPLF. In DNA, the CDR3 is TGTGCCAGCAGCCCTGAGGGGGGCGGGAGGCCCCTGTTT.

The genes are TRBV30 and TRBJ2-3; TRBD2 matches at 10 bases. Germline V lookup: CDR1 GTSNPN, CDR2 SVGIG (reference sequence). This CDR3 region has 18 residues. The trim removed 4 bases at V and 6 bases at J, leaving 19 bases unmatched. CDR3 loop: CAWTKARGLAGAFDTQYF. The DNA of the CDR3 is TGTGCCTGGACGAAGGCCCGGGGGCTAGCGGGAGCGTTCGATACGCAGTATTTT.

The chain uses TRBV18 and TRBJ1-6, with a weak D call TRBD1 (6 bases). CDR1 is KGHSH, CDR2 LQKENI, per germline. The CDR3 has 15 residues. Trimming removed 3 bases from V and 7 bases from J, with 13 bases in between. Written as DNA, the CDR3 is TGTGCCAGCTCACCCTCATCGGACAGAAATTCACCCCTCCACTTT. This translates into CASSPSSDRNSPLHF.

The genes are TRBV7-9 and TRBJ2-3, with a tentative D call TRBD2 (5 bases). Germline V gene data show CDR1 as SEHNR and CDR2 as FQNEAQ (reference sequence). There are 14 residues in the CDR3. The V gene lost 4 bases and the J gene lost 4 bases, with 12 bases spanning the gap. The CDR3 here is CASSSVASADTQYF. In DNA form, the CDR3 reads TGTGCCAGCAGCTCAGTAGCGTCGGCAGATACGCAGTATTTT.

The chain combines TRBV6-5 with TRBJ2-7; 7 bases align to TRBD1. The germline V gene has CDR1 MNHEY and CDR2 SVGAGI. V trimming: 2 bases; J trimming: 4 bases; junction bases outside the gene matches: 5. The CDR3 spans 14 residues. This CDR3 is CASSYGQEPYEQYF. The CDR3 coding sequence is TGTGCCAGCAGTTACGGACAGGAGCCTTACGAGCAGTACTTC.

J is TRBJ2-3 and V is TRBV7-6; maybe TRBD2 (5 bases). CDR3 length: 15 residues. CDR1 and CDR2 (germline): SGHVS, FNYEAQ. The ends were cut back, 1 base at V and 2 bases at J, with 10 bases in the middle. CDR3 sequence: CASSLGGANTDTQYF. DNA of the CDR3: TGTGCCAGCAGCTTAGGGGGAGCGAACACAGATACGCAGTATTTT.

The chain carries TRBV19 and TRBJ2-2, with 7 bases aligning to TRBD2. The CDR3 loop spans 14 amino acids. The V gene end was trimmed by 9 bases and the J gene end by 6 bases; junction bases not matched to a gene: 10. CDR1 is LNHDA, CDR2 SQIVND, per germline (reference sequence). The CDR3 region has the DNA TGTGCCAGCAAGCGGGACGTTGGGGCCGGGGAGCTGTTTTTT. Residues: CASKRDVGAGELFF.